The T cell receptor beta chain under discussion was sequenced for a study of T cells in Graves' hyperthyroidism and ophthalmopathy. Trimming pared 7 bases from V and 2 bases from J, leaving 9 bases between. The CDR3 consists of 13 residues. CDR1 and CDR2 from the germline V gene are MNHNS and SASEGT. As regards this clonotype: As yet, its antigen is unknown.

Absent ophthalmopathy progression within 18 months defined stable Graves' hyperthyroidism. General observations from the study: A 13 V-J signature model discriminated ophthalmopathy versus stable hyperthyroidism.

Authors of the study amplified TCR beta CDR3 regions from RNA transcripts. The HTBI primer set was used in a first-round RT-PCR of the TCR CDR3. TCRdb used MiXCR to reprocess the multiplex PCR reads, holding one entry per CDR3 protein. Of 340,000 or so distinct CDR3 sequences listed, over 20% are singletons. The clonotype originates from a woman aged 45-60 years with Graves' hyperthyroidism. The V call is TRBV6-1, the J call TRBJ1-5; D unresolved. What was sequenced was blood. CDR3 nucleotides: TGTGCCAGCAAGGATCTTGGCAATCAGCCCCAGCATTTT. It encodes CASKDLGNQPQHF.